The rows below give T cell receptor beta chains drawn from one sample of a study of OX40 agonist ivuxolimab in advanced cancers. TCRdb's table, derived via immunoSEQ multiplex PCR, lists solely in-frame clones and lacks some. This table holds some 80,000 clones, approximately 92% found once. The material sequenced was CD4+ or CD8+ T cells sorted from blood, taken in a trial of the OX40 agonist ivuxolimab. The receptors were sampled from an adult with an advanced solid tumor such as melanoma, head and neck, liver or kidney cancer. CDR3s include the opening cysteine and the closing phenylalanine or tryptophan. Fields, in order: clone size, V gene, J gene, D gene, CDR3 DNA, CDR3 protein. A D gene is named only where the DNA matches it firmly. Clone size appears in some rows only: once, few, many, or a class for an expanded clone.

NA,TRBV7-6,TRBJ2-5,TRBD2,TGTGCCAGCAGCTTACAGCACCCACTAGCGGGAGGCGGGACGGAGACCCAGTACTTC,CASSLQHPLAGGGTETQYF
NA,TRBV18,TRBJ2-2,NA,TGTGCCAGCTCACCATTGGGGGCGCCGAGCGGGGAGCTGTTTTTT,CASSPLGAPSGELFF
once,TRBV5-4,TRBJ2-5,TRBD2,TGTGCCAGCAGCTTGGGCGGGGGACGGGAGTTAGAGACCCAGTACTTC,CASSLGGGRELETQYF
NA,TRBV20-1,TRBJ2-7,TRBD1,TGCAGCGCCAACTTAGGGGGCAAGTGGGGTTTC,CSANLGGKWGF
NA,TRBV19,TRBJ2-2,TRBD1,TGTGCCAGTAGTAGATCCGGGACAGGGGCCGGGGAGCTGTTTTTT,CASSRSGTGAGELFF
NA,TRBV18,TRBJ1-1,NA,TGTGCCAGCTCACCCCAGCAGGCCACTGAAGCTTTCTTT,CASSPQQATEAFF
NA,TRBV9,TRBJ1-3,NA,TGTGCCAGCAGGTCGGAGGGGGAGCGGGGCACCATATATTTT,CASRSEGERGTIYF
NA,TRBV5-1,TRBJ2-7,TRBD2,TGCGCCAGCAGGTCCGGGACTAGCGGCACCTACGAGCAGTACTTC,CASRSGTSGTYEQYF
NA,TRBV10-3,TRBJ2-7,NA,TGTGCCATCAGTCGCGACTCCTACGAGCAGTACTTC,CAISRDSYEQYF
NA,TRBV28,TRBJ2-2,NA,TGTGCCAGCAGTTGGGAAGCGAACACCGGGGAGCTGTTTTTT,CASSWEANTGELFF
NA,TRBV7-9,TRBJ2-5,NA,TGTGCCAGCAGCTTATCGGGCGGGGAGGAGACCCAGTACTTC,CASSLSGGEETQYF
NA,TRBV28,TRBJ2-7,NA,TGTGCCAGCAGCCCGGGGAGCGGCTCCTACGAGCAGTACTTC,CASSPGSGSYEQYF
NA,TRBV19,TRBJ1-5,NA,TGTGCCAGTAGTATCCACTCTCAGCCCCAGCATTTT,CASSIHSQPQHF
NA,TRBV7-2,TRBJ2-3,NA,TGTGCCAGCAGCTTCACATCAGATACGCAGTATTTT,CASSFTSDTQYF
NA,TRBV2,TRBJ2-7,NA,TGTGCCAGCAGCCCTACCTACGAGCAGTACTTC,CASSPTYEQYF
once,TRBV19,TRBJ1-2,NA,TGTGCCAGTAGTATAGATCTCAGGGGAAACGGCTACACCTTC,CASSIDLRGNGYTF
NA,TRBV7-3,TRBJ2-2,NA,TGTGCCAGCAGCTCCACGAACACCGGGGAGCTGTTTTTT,CASSSTNTGELFF
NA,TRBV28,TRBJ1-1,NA,TGTGCCAGCAGTCGGAAAGCGAACACTGAAGCTTTCTTT,CASSRKANTEAFF
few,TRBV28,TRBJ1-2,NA,TGTGCCAGCAGCCGTGGACAGAGGAACTATGGCTACACCTTC,CASSRGQRNYGYTF
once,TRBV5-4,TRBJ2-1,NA,TGTGCCAGCAGCTTGGTAATAAGCGATGAGCAGTTCTTC,CASSLVISDEQFF
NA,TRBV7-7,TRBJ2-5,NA,TGTGCTAGCAGCTTCCGGCAGGGCCAAGAGACCCAGTACTTC,CASSFRQGQETQYF
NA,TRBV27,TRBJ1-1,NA,TGTGCCAGCAGGAAAATGATTGTTACTGAAGCTTTCTTT,CASRKMIVTEAFF
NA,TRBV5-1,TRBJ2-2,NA,TGCGCCAGCAGCAGTTGGCCCGGGGAGCTGTTTTTT,CASSSWPGELFF
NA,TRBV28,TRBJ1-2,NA,TGTGCCAGCAGGGGCGTAGGGGGGCAAGGCTACACCTTC,CASRGVGGQGYTF
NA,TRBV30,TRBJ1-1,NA,TGTGCCTGGCAAGAACTCTTGAACACTGAAGCTTTCTTT,CAWQELLNTEAFF
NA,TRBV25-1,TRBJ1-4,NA,TGTGCCAGCTCCGACGGGGCTGGTCACCTGTTTTTT,CASSDGAGHLFF
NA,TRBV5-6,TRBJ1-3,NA,TGTGCCAGCAGCTTGGCCGGAAGGGTCTGGAATGGAAACACCATATATTTT,CASSLAGRVWNGNTIYF
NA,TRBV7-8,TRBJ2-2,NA,TGTGCCAGCAGCTCCTCGCGGGCCGGGGAGCTGTTTTTT,CASSSSRAGELFF
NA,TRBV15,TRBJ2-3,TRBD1,TGTGCCACCAGCAGAGACCCGGGACAGGGGATAAGCACAGATACGCAGTATTTT,CATSRDPGQGISTDTQYF
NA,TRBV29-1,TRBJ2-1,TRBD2,TGCAGCGTGTTGACTAGCGGTAGACCCAATGAGCAGTTCTTC,CSVLTSGRPNEQFF
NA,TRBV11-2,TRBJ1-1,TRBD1,TGTGCCAGCAGCTGGGGGACAGCGAACACTGAAGCTTTCTTT,CASSWGTANTEAFF
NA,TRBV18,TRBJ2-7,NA,TGTGCCAGCTCACCAATGGGGATAAGCTCCTACGAGCAGTACTTC,CASSPMGISSYEQYF
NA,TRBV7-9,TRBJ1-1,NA,TGTGCCAGCAGCTTAGCGGGCAGCGAGGAGCAAGCTTTCTTT,CASSLAGSEEQAFF
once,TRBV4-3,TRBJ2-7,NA,TGCGCCAGCAGCCCCGGACTATATTACGAGCAGTACTTC,CASSPGLYYEQYF
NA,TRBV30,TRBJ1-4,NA,TGTGCCTGGAGCGCCGGGCGGGAGGCACTGTTTTTT,CAWSAGREALFF
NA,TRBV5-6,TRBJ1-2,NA,TGTGCCAGCAGCCCCCTCTCGACAGGTCTCAATGGCTACACCTTC,CASSPLSTGLNGYTF
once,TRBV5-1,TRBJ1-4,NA,TGCGCCAGCAGCTTGGCACCCTCCGAAGGAAAACTGTTTTTT,CASSLAPSEGKLFF
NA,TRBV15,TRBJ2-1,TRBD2,TGTGCCACCAGCGCCAGACTAGCGGGAGGGTATGAGCAGTTCTTC,CATSARLAGGYEQFF
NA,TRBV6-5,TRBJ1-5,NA,TGTGCCAGCAGTTACTGGGATAGCAATCAGCCCCAGCATTTT,CASSYWDSNQPQHF
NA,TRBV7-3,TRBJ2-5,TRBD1,TGTGCCAGCAGCTTTGACAGGGAAGAGACCCAGTACTTC,CASSFDREETQYF
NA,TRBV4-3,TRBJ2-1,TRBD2,TGCGCCAGCAGCCAAGGGACTAGCGGGAACAATGAGCAGTTCTTC,CASSQGTSGNNEQFF
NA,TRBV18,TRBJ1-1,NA,TGTGCCAGCTCACCCGCGACGGGCACTGAAGCTTTCTTT,CASSPATGTEAFF
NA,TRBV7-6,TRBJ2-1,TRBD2,TGTGCCAGCAGCTCAAGCCGGACTAGCGGGAGGGCCCGAGGTGAGCAGTTCTTC,CASSSSRTSGRARGEQFF
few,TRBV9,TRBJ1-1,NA,TGTGCCAGCAGCGTAGTTCCCTCCTCTGGGGCCACTGAAGCTTTCTTT,CASSVVPSSGATEAFF
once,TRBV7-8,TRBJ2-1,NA,TGTGCCAGCAGCTTAGAACAGGGAAACAATGAGCAGTTCTTC,CASSLEQGNNEQFF
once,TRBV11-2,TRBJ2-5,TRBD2,TGTGCCAGCGGCAGACTAGCGGGACGGGAGACCCAGTACTTC,CASGRLAGRETQYF
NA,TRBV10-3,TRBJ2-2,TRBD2,TGTGCCATAGCGGGAGCCCCTAACACCGGGGAGCTGTTTTTT,CAIAGAPNTGELFF
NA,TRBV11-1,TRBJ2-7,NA,TGTGCCAGCAGCCCGGTCACAACAGGCCTCTACGAGCAGTACTTC,CASSPVTTGLYEQYF
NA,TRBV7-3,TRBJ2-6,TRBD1,TGTGCCAGCAGCTTAGGAGGCCCCGGGACAGGGTTTTATGGGGCCAACGTCCTGACTTTC,CASSLGGPGTGFYGANVLTF
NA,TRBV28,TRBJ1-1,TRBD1,TGTGCCAGCAGACTAGGACAGGGGTACACTGAAGCTTTCTTT,CASRLGQGYTEAFF
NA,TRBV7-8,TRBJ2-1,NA,TGTGCCAGCAGCTTTCCTAGGGATTTCAATGAGCAGTTCTTC,CASSFPRDFNEQFF
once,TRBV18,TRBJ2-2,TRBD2,TGTGCCAGCTCATCCCGACTAGCGATCGGCACCGGGGAGCTGTTTTTT,CASSSRLAIGTGELFF
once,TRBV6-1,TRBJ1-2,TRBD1,TGTGCCAGCACCCCGACCGGGACAGTCTATGGCTACACCTTC,CASTPTGTVYGYTF
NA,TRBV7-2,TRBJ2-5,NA,TGTGCCAGCAGCCGATCGGGACTCGAGACCCAGTACTTC,CASSRSGLETQYF
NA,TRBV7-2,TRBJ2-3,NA,TGTGCCAGCAGCCTCGGGGCCGGGACTCCTGTCTACGATACGCAGTATTTT,CASSLGAGTPVYDTQYF